These T cell receptor beta chains were read from a single sample in a study of T cells in Graves' hyperthyroidism and ophthalmopathy. TCRdb reanalysed the multiplex PCR reads using MiXCR and keeps one entry per CDR3 protein. The sample carries roughly 200,000 distinct CDR3 sequences, roughly 18% recorded once. Input material: blood. The receptors originated from a man in his forties with Graves' hyperthyroidism. Both conserved end residues are part of each CDR3. Fields, in order: clone size, V gene, D gene, J gene, CDR3 DNA, CDR3 protein. A D gene is named only where the DNA matches it firmly. The size of a clone is reported for some rows only, either as once, few or many, or as a class for expanded clones.

clone size: .; V gene: TRBV4-2; D gene: TRBD1; J gene: TRBJ1-6; CDR3 DNA: TGTGCCAGCAGCCAAGATGCAGGGACAGCGACCTATAATTCACCCCTCCACTTT; CDR3 protein: CASSQDAGTATYNSPLHF
clone size: many; V gene: TRBV20-1; D gene: .; J gene: TRBJ1-1; CDR3 DNA: TGCAGTGGATCACGTTCGGATATGAACACTGAAGCTTTCTTT; CDR3 protein: CSGSRSDMNTEAFF
clone size: .; V gene: TRBV20-1; D gene: .; J gene: TRBJ2-3; CDR3 DNA: TGCAGTGCCAGGGACTCCCCCGGGGATACGCAGTATTTT; CDR3 protein: CSARDSPGDTQYF
clone size: many; V gene: TRBV29-1; D gene: TRBD1; J gene: TRBJ2-5; CDR3 DNA: TGCAGCGCCCCTCCCGGACAGGGTCAAGAGACCCAGTACTTC; CDR3 protein: CSAPPGQGQETQYF
clone size: many; V gene: TRBV6-1; D gene: TRBD1; J gene: TRBJ1-1; CDR3 DNA: TGTGCCAGCACTGTGGACAGGGACTATGAAGCTTTCTTT; CDR3 protein: CASTVDRDYEAFF
clone size: .; V gene: TRBV20-1; D gene: .; J gene: TRBJ1-5; CDR3 DNA: TGCAGTGCCTCTCCCGGGTTTGGCAATCAGCCCCAGCATTTT; CDR3 protein: CSASPGFGNQPQHF
clone size: many; V gene: TRBV5-1; D gene: TRBD2; J gene: TRBJ2-1; CDR3 DNA: TGCGCCAGCAGCTTGGTTGCGGCGGGGGGGTACAATGAGCAGTTCTTC; CDR3 protein: CASSLVAAGGYNEQFF
clone size: many; V gene: TRBV5-8; D gene: TRBD2; J gene: TRBJ2-5; CDR3 DNA: TGTGCCAGCAGCCGGACTAGCGGGGGGGCAAAGACGGAGACCCAGTACTTC; CDR3 protein: CASSRTSGGAKTETQYF
clone size: many; V gene: TRBV28; D gene: .; J gene: TRBJ1-5; CDR3 DNA: TGTGCCAGCAGTTTACGGCTGGGGAGCAATCAGCCCCAGCATTTT; CDR3 protein: CASSLRLGSNQPQHF
clone size: .; V gene: TRBV19; D gene: .; J gene: TRBJ1-1; CDR3 DNA: TGTGCCAGTAGTATAGTGCACAGCTTAGCTGAAGCTTTCTTT; CDR3 protein: CASSIVHSLAEAFF
clone size: .; V gene: TRBV2; D gene: .; J gene: TRBJ2-7; CDR3 DNA: TGTGCCAGCAGTGAGAAGGGGGGGTCCTCCTACGAGCAGTACTTC; CDR3 protein: CASSEKGGSSYEQYF
clone size: .; V gene: TRBV20-1; D gene: TRBD1; J gene: TRBJ1-2; CDR3 DNA: TGCAGTGCTAGTCCGACAGGGTTAGGCTATGGCTACACCTTC; CDR3 protein: CSASPTGLGYGYTF
clone size: few; V gene: TRBV7-8; D gene: TRBD1; J gene: TRBJ1-2; CDR3 DNA: TGTGCCAGCAGCCAGGGACAGGGGGAGGTCTTAGCTAACTATGGCTACACCTTC; CDR3 protein: CASSQGQGEVLANYGYTF
clone size: many; V gene: TRBV5-1; D gene: TRBD2; J gene: TRBJ2-2; CDR3 DNA: TGCGCCAGCAGCTTGGAATTAGCGGGGAACACCGGGGAGCTGTTTTTT; CDR3 protein: CASSLELAGNTGELFF
clone size: .; V gene: TRBV20-1; D gene: TRBD2; J gene: TRBJ2-1; CDR3 DNA: TGCAGTGCTGCGACTAGCGGGGGGGCCGCCTACAATGAGCAGTTCTTC; CDR3 protein: CSAATSGGAAYNEQFF
clone size: many; V gene: TRBV6-5; D gene: .; J gene: TRBJ2-5; CDR3 DNA: TGTGCCAGCAGTTACTTCGAGACCCAGTACTTC; CDR3 protein: CASSYFETQYF
clone size: many; V gene: TRBV7-2; D gene: .; J gene: TRBJ2-2; CDR3 DNA: TGTGCCAGCAGCCCACATAGGGTGAACACCGGGGAGCTGTTTTTT; CDR3 protein: CASSPHRVNTGELFF
clone size: .; V gene: TRBV19; D gene: .; J gene: TRBJ1-1; CDR3 DNA: TGTGCCAGTAGTATCGGTCAGCACGGCACTGAAGCTTTCTTT; CDR3 protein: CASSIGQHGTEAFF
clone size: .; V gene: TRBV6-2/TRBV6-3; D gene: TRBD1; J gene: TRBJ1-2; CDR3 DNA: TGTGCCAGCAGTGATGGACAGGGGCGGGGCAGCGGCTACACCTTC; CDR3 protein: CASSDGQGRGSGYTF
clone size: many; V gene: TRBV7-9; D gene: .; J gene: TRBJ2-2; CDR3 DNA: TGTGCCAGCATCATAAGGGCGACCGGGGAGCTGTTTTTT; CDR3 protein: CASIIRATGELFF
clone size: few; V gene: TRBV19; D gene: TRBD2; J gene: TRBJ2-3; CDR3 DNA: TGTGCCAGTAGTATAATTATGGGGGTAGCGGGGCACACAGATACGCAGTATTTT; CDR3 protein: CASSIIMGVAGHTDTQYF
clone size: many; V gene: TRBV5-1; D gene: TRBD2; J gene: TRBJ2-5; CDR3 DNA: TGCGCCAGCGGGACTAGCGGGGGGGCGGAGACCCAGTACTTC; CDR3 protein: CASGTSGGAETQYF
clone size: .; V gene: TRBV7-3; D gene: .; J gene: TRBJ1-1; CDR3 DNA: .; CDR3 protein: CASSRLAGGQDTQYFGPGAETFF
clone size: many; V gene: TRBV20-1; D gene: .; J gene: TRBJ2-3; CDR3 DNA: TGCAGTGCGGCCCTAGAAGATACGCAGTATTTT; CDR3 protein: CSAALEDTQYF
clone size: once; V gene: TRBV9; D gene: .; J gene: TRBJ2-1; CDR3 DNA: TGTGCCAGCAGCGTAGCCGGGAATTCGTTCCACAATGAGCAGTTCTTC; CDR3 protein: CASSVAGNSFHNEQFF
clone size: few; V gene: TRBV28; D gene: .; J gene: TRBJ1-6; CDR3 DNA: TGTGCCAGCAGTTCAGGGTTTAATTCACCCCTCCACTTT; CDR3 protein: CASSSGFNSPLHF
clone size: many; V gene: TRBV7-9; D gene: .; J gene: TRBJ2-1; CDR3 DNA: TGTGCCAGCGGGGAATTGGGTGAGCAGTTCTTC; CDR3 protein: CASGELGEQFF
clone size: many; V gene: TRBV24-1; D gene: .; J gene: TRBJ1-5; CDR3 DNA: TGTGCCACCAGTGCGGGAGACAGTTATAGCAATCAGCCCCAGCATTTT; CDR3 protein: CATSAGDSYSNQPQHF
clone size: .; V gene: TRBV5-1; D gene: .; J gene: TRBJ1-3; CDR3 DNA: TGCGCCAGCAGCCGGGACACGAGCTCTGGAAACACCATATATTTT; CDR3 protein: CASSRDTSSGNTIYF
clone size: .; V gene: TRBV12-3/TRBV12-4; D gene: .; J gene: TRBJ1-3; CDR3 DNA: TGTGCCAGCAGTCCCGGACAGAGAAACACCATATATTTT; CDR3 protein: CASSPGQRNTIYF